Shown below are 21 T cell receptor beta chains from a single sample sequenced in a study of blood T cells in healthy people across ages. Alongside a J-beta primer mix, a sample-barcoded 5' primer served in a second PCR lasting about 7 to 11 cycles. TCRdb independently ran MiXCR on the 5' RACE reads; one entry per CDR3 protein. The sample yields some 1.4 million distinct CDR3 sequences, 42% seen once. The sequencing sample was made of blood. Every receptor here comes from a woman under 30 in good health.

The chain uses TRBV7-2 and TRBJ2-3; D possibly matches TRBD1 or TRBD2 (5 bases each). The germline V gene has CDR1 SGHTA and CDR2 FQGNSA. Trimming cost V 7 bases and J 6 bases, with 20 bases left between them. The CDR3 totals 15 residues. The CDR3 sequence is CASIYRDPAFDTQYF. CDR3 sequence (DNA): TGTGCCAGCATCTACCGGGACCCTGCGTTCGATACGCAGTATTTT.

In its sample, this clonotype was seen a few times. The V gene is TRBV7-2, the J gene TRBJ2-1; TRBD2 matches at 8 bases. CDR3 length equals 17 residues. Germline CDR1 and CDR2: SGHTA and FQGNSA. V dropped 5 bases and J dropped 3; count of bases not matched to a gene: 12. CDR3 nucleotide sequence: TGTGCCAGCAGCCCGAGGACCGGACTAGCAGTCTACAATGAGCAGTTCTTC. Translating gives CASSPRTGLAVYNEQFF.

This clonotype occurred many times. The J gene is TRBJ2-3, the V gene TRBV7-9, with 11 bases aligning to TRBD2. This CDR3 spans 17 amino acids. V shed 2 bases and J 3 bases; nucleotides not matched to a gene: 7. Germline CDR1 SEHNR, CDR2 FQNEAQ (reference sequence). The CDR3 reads CASSLLGGLAATDTQYF. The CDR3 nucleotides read TGTGCCAGCAGCTTATTGGGGGGACTAGCGGCGACAGATACGCAGTATTTT.

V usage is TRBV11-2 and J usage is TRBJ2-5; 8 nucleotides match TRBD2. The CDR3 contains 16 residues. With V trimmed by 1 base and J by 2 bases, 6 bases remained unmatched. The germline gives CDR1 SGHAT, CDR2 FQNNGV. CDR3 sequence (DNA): TGTGCCAGCAGCTTAGCATGGCGGGGGGATCAAGAGACCCAGTACTTC. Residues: CASSLAWRGDQETQYF. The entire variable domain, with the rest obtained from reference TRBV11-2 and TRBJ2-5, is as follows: EAGVAQSPRYKIIEKRQSVAFWCNPISGHATLYWYQQILGQGPKLLIQFQNNGVVDDSQLPKDRFSAERLKGVDSTLKIQPAKLEDSAVYLCASSLAWRGDQETQYFGPGTRLLVL.

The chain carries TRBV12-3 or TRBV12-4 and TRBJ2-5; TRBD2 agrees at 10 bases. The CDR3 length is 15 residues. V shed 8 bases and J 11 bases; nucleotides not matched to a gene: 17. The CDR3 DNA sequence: TGTGCCAGCTTCTCGGGAGCGGGGGGGCCGCGGGAGCAGTACTTC. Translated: CASFSGAGGPREQYF.

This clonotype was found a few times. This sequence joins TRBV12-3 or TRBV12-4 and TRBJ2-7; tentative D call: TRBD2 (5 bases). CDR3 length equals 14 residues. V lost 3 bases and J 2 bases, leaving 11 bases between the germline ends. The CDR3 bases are TGTGCCAGCAGTTTGGAGGACGGCACCTACGAGCAGTACTTC. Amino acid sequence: CASSLEDGTYEQYF.

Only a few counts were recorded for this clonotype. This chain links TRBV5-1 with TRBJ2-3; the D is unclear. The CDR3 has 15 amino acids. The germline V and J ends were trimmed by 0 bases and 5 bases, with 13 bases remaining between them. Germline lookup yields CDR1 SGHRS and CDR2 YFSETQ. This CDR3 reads CASSLGPERLDTQYF. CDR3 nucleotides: TGCGCCAGCAGCTTGGGCCCGGAGCGATTAGATACGCAGTATTTT.

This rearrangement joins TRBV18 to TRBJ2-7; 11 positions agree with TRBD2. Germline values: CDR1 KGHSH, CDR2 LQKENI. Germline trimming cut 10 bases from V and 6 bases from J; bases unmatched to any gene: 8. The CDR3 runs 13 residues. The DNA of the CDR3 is TGTGCCACAACCGGGCTAGCGGGAGGCGAGCAGTACTTC. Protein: CATTGLAGGEQYF.

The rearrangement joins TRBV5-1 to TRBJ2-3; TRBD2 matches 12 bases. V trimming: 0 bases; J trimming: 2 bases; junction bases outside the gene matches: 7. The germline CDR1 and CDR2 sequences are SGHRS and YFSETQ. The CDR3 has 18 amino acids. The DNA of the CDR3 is TGCGCCAGCAGCTTGGCCCCCCTAGCGGGAGGGTACACAGATACGCAGTATTTT. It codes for CASSLAPLAGGYTDTQYF.

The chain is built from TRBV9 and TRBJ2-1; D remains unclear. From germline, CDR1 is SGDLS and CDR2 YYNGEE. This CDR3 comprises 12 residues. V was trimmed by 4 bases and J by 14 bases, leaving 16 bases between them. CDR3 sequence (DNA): TGTGCCAGCAGCCCGGCGGCCCGAGATGAGTTCTTC. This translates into CASSPAARDEFF.

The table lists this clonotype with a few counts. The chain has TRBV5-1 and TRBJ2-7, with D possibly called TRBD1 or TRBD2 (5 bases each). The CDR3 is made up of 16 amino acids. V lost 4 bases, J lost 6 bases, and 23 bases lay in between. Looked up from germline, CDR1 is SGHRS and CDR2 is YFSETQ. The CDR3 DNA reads TGCGCCAGCAGCGTTACGGGACCCACAACATCTCCCGAGCAGTACTTC. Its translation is CASSVTGPTTSPEQYF.

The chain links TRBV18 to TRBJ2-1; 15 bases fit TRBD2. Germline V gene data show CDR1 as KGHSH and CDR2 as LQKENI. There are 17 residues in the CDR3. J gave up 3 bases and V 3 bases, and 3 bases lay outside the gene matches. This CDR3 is CASSPAGLAGGYNEQFF. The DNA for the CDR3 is TGTGCCAGCTCACCCGCGGGACTAGCGGGGGGCTACAATGAGCAGTTCTTC.

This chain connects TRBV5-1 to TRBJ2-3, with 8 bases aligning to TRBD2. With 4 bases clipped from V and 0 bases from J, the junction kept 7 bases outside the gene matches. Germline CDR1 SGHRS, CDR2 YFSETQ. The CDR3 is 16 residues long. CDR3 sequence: CASSDSSGLSTDTQYF. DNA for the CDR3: TGCGCCAGCAGCGACTCTAGCGGGCTGAGCACAGATACGCAGTATTTT.

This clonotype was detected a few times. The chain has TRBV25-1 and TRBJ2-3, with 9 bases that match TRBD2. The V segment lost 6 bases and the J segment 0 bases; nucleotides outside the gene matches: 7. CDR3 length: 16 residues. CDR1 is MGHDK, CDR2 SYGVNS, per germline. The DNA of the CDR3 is TGTGCCAGCAGCGATATTAGCGGGAGCAGCACAGATACGCAGTATTTT. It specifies CASSDISGSSTDTQYF.

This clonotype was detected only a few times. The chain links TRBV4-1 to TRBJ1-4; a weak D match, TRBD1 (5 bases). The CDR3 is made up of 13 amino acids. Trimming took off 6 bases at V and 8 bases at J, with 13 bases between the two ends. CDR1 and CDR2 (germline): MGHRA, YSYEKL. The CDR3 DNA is TGCGCCAGCAGGGGGCAGGTTTACGAAAAACTGTTTTTT. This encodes CASRGQVYEKLFF.

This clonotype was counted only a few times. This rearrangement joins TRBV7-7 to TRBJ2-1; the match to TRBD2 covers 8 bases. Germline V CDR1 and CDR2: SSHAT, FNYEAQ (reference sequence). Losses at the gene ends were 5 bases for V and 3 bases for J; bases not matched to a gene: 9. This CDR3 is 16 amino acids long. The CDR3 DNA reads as TGTGCCAGCAGCGTAAACGGACTAGCTAGCTACAATGAGCAGTTCTTC. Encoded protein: CASSVNGLASYNEQFF.

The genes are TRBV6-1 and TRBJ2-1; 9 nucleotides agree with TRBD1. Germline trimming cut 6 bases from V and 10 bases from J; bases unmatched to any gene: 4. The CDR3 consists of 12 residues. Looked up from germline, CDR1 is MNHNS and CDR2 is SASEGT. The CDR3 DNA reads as TGTGCCAGCAGCGAGGGGACAGGGGAGCAGTTCTTC. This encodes CASSEGTGEQFF.

The CDR3 nucleotides read TGCGCCAGCAGCTTCTCATTGACTAGCGGGGCAGATACGCAGTATTTT. It specifies CASSFSLTSGADTQYF. The chain employs TRBV4-1 and TRBJ2-3; 11 bases fit TRBD2. CDR3 length: 16 residues. V lost 5 bases and J lost 4; bases outside the gene matches: 8. Germline V lookup: CDR1 MGHRA, CDR2 YSYEKL.

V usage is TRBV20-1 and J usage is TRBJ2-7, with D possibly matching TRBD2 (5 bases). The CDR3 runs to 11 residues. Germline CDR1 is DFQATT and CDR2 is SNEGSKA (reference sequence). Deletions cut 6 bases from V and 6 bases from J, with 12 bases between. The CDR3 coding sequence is TGCAGTGCCCTCGGGATGAGCGAGCAGTACTTC. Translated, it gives CSALGMSEQYF.

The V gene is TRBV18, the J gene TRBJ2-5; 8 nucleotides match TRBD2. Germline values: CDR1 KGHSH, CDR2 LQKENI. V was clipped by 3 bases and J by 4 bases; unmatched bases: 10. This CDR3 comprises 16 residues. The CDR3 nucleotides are TGTGCCAGCTCACCCGGGAGCGGGGGTTTAGGAGAGACCCAGTACTTC. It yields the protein CASSPGSGGLGETQYF.

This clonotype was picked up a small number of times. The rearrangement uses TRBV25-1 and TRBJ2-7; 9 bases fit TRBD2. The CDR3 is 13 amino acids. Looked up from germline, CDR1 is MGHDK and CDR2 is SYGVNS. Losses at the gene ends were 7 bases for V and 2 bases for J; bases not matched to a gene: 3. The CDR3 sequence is CASNPSGAYEQYF. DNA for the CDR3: TGTGCCAGCAATCCTAGCGGGGCCTACGAGCAGTACTTC.